These 12 T cell receptor beta chains came from one sample sequenced in a study of T cell repertoires in cytomegalovirus infection. TCRdb reanalysed the reads using MiXCR and keeps one entry per CDR3 protein. The sample carries 290,000 or so distinct CDR3 sequences, roughly 25% recorded once. The sequenced material came from PBMCs. These receptors were taken from a human donor in good health (CMV status not recorded). Some clones in this sample may be carry-over from other donors' samples.

The table lists this clonotype with a few counts. The chain joins TRBV11-2 to TRBJ1-2; 7 bases map to TRBD1. With 3 bases clipped from V and 2 bases from J, the junction kept 6 bases outside the gene matches. The CDR3 has 15 amino acids. Per germline, CDR1 SGHAT and CDR2 FQNNGV. In DNA form, the CDR3 reads TGTGCCAGCAGCTTGGTCATGGGACAGAACTATGGCTACACCTTC. This sequence encodes CASSLVMGQNYGYTF.

This clonotype came up many times. V usage is TRBV25-1 and J usage is TRBJ1-1; maybe TRBD1 (6 bases). Germline CDR1 MGHDK, CDR2 SYGVNS. V was trimmed by 6 bases and J by 5 bases, leaving 13 bases between them. The CDR3 totals 13 residues. CDR3 in DNA: TGTGCCAGCAGGCCAGGGGCGCTTACTGAAGCTTTCTTT. Protein: CASRPGALTEAFF. The full variable domain, with the rest looked up from reference TRBV25-1 and TRBJ1-1, is EADIYQTPRYLVIGTGKKITLECSQTMGHDKMYWYQQDPGMELHLIHYSYGVNSTEKGDLSSESTVSRIRTEHFPLTLESARPSHTSQYLCASRPGALTEAFFGQGTRLTVV.

This clonotype was observed many times. The DNA of the CDR3 is TGTGCCAGCAGCTTAGGTCCCATCACTGAAGCTTTCTTT. It translates to CASSLGPITEAFF. The V gene is TRBV7-2, the J gene TRBJ1-1, with D unresolved. The V gene lost 1 base and the J gene lost 4 bases, with 7 bases spanning the gap. The CDR3 totals 13 residues. Germline CDR1 reads SGHTA; CDR2 reads FQGNSA.

The sample holds a few counts of this clonotype. This sequence joins TRBV6-2 or TRBV6-3 and TRBJ2-2, with D uncertain. The CDR3 sequence is 18 residues long. Trimming stripped 0 bases from V and 4 bases from J, with 18 bases between. Germline V CDR1 and CDR2: MNHEY, SVGEGT. The CDR3 loop reads CASSYSKTATLFTGELFF. Written as DNA, the CDR3 is TGTGCCAGCAGTTACTCGAAAACTGCAACCCTCTTCACCGGGGAGCTGTTTTTT.

In its sample, this clonotype was seen a few times. This chain joins TRBV14 and TRBJ1-2; a weak D match, TRBD1 (5 bases). V was cut by 0 bases and J by 2 bases, with 16 bases left in between. Per germline, CDR1 SGHDN and CDR2 FVKESK. This CDR3 spans 17 amino acids. The chain's CDR3 is CASSQDRGYRTNYGYTF. DNA of the CDR3: TGTGCCAGCAGCCAAGATCGGGGGTATCGAACGAACTATGGCTACACCTTC. Supplemented by reference TRBV14 and TRBJ1-2, the full variable domain reads EAGVTQFPSHSVIEKGQTVTLRCDPISGHDNLYWYRRVMGKEIKFLLHFVKESKQDESGMPNNRFLAERTGGTYSTLKVQPAELEDSGVYFCASSQDRGYRTNYGYTFGSGTRLTVV.

This clonotype has a handful of counts. This chain connects TRBV28 to TRBJ2-7; 10 bases map to TRBD1. Trimming at V came to 8 bases and at J to 2 bases, leaving 9 bases not matched to a gene. The CDR3 consists of 15 residues. The germline gives CDR1 MDHEN, CDR2 SYDVKM. The CDR3 here is CASSEPGQGAYEQYF. In DNA form, the CDR3 reads TGTGCCAGCTCCGAACCCGGACAGGGGGCCTACGAGCAGTACTTC.

This clonotype has just a few counts. The chain joins TRBV15 to TRBJ2-1; D not certain. The V end was cut by 6 bases, the J end by 3 bases, with 12 bases between. Looked up from germline, CDR1 is LNHNV and CDR2 is YYDKDF (reference sequence). The CDR3 spans 14 residues. The CDR3 reads CATRNTAVYNEQFF. CDR3 nucleotides: TGTGCCACCAGGAATACGGCCGTCTACAATGAGCAGTTCTTC.

V and J are TRBV30 and TRBJ1-5; possibly TRBD1 for D (6 bases). The CDR3 covers 14 residues. Deletions cut 1 base from V and 3 bases from J, with 10 bases between. Looked up from germline, CDR1 is GTSNPN and CDR2 is SVGIG (reference sequence). The CDR3 nucleotides read TGTGCCTGGAGTGAAGGACAGCTCAATCAGCCCCAGCATTTT. Its translation: CAWSEGQLNQPQHF.

The V gene is TRBV7-2, the J gene TRBJ2-3; no definite D call. CDR3 length equals 13 residues. Looked up from germline, CDR1 is SGHTA and CDR2 is FQGNSA. Trimming removed 1 base from V and 6 bases from J, with 8 bases in between. For the CDR3, the DNA is TGTGCCAGCAGCTTAGTGGCCGAGGATACGCAGTATTTT. Protein sequence: CASSLVAEDTQYF.

This clonotype was observed at least ten times. This sequence joins TRBV12-3 or TRBV12-4 and TRBJ1-3; the D is unclear. The CDR3 loop spans 14 amino acids. V lost 1 base, J lost 0 bases, and 4 bases lay in between. CDR3 in amino acids: CASSLGVSGNTIYF. In DNA form, the CDR3 reads TGTGCCAGCAGTTTAGGGGTCTCTGGAAACACCATATATTTT.

The CDR3 is CASSLRSGRVTPGELFF. The CDR3 nucleotides are TGTGCCAGCAGCTTACGAAGCGGGAGGGTGACCCCCGGGGAGCTGTTTTTT. This sequence joins TRBV7-2 and TRBJ2-2, with 10 bases identical to TRBD2. This CDR3 is built from 17 residues. V was pared by 2 bases and J by 6 bases, with 9 bases of the junction left unmatched. From germline, CDR1 is SGHTA and CDR2 FQGNSA.

The chain employs TRBV9 and TRBJ2-1, with TRBD1 matching over 8 bases. Germline V lookup: CDR1 SGDLS, CDR2 YYNGEE. V trimming: 3 bases; J trimming: 1 base; junction bases outside the gene matches: 3. The CDR3 is made up of 15 amino acids. The CDR3 DNA follows: TGTGCCAGCAGCGACACAGGGGGATCCTACAATGAGCAGTTCTTC. It yields the protein CASSDTGGSYNEQFF.